The TCR beta chain described here comes from a study of T cell repertoires in MIS-A myocarditis. The method was immunoSEQ multiplex PCR; TCRdb's version includes in-frame clones alone and lacks a portion of them. The table includes about 10,000 clones, approximately 90% detected once. Germline V CDR1 and CDR2: LGHNA, YNFKEQ. J was trimmed by 6 bases and V by 8 bases; bases with no gene match: 5. The CDR3 has 12 amino acids. The TCR was taken from a man in his late teens or twenties with fulminant myocarditis from multisystem inflammatory syndrome in adults (MIS-A) after COVID-19. This chain uses TRBV4-2 with TRBJ2-7; 9 positions match TRBD1. Material for sequencing was thoracic lymph node tissue obtained at autopsy. The CDR3 spells CASGGQGSEQYF. DNA of the CDR3: TGTGCCAGCGGGGGACAGGGTAGCGAGCAGTACTTC.